Below are 32 T cell receptor beta chains sequenced from a single sample in a study of cytomegalovirus exposure and HLA in healthy donors. The PCR employed 60 Vbeta primers together with 13 Jbeta primers. Profiled with immunoSEQ multiplex PCR; TCRdb holds only in-frame clones, not every one. The table lists some 99,000 clones, nearly 70% of them singletons. The source material was PBMCs. Every receptor here comes from a woman aged 70-85 years in good health and CMV-seropositive.

The gene calls are TRBV19 and TRBJ1-2; 9 bases agree with TRBD1. The trim removed 5 bases at V and 4 bases at J, leaving 2 bases unmatched. Germline values: CDR1 LNHDA, CDR2 SQIVND (reference sequence). The CDR3 spans 13 residues. CDR3 in amino acids: CASSSGQGYGYTF. CDR3 in DNA: TGTGCCAGTAGTTCGGGACAGGGCTATGGCTACACCTTC.

V usage is TRBV15 and J usage is TRBJ2-5; TRBD2 might be the D (6 bases). Trimming pared 5 bases from V and 2 bases from J, leaving 12 bases between. Germline V gives CDR1 LNHNV, CDR2 YYDKDF (reference sequence). This CDR3 is 14 amino acids long. The CDR3 DNA reads TGTGCCACCAGCTGGAGGGGCGGACAAGAGACCCAGTACTTC. Its translation: CATSWRGGQETQYF.

This chain uses TRBV18 with TRBJ2-7; 9 bases match TRBD1. V dropped 6 bases and J dropped 5; count of bases not matched to a gene: 8. Germline V gives CDR1 KGHSH, CDR2 LQKENI. This CDR3 comprises 14 residues. The CDR3 nucleotides are TGTGCCAGCTCCCCTGACAGGGGGGTCCACGAGCAGTACTTC. Encoded protein: CASSPDRGVHEQYF.

This clone showed up just a few times. The chain uses TRBV7-2 and TRBJ2-7; TRBD2 matches 10 bases. The CDR3 is 15 amino acids. The germline gives CDR1 SGHTA, CDR2 FQGNSA. The trim removed 3 bases at V and 6 bases at J, leaving 8 bases unmatched. CDR3 nucleotides: TGTGCCAGCAGCTTTAGCGGGGGGTCAAGCTCCGAGCAGTACTTC. Translating gives CASSFSGGSSSEQYF. The variable domain in full, completed from reference TRBV7-2 and TRBJ2-7, reads GAGVSQSPSNKVTEKGKDVELRCDPISGHTALYWYRQSLGQGLEFLIYFQGNSAPDKSGLPSDRFSAERTGGSVSTLTIQRTQQEDSAVYLCASSFSGGSSSEQYFGPGTRLTVT.

V is TRBV2 and J is TRBJ2-5, with D possibly TRBD1 on 7 matching bases. V shed 5 bases and J shed 1 base, with 8 bases lying between them. Per the germline V gene, CDR1 is SNHLY and CDR2 is FYNNEI. CDR3 size: 13 residues. The CDR3 sequence: CASSQGGQETQYF. The CDR3 DNA reads as TGTGCCAGCAGTCAGGGGGGCCAAGAGACCCAGTACTTC.

This clone has only a few counts. The J gene is TRBJ1-1, the V gene TRBV5-1; D ambiguous. V was shortened by 0 bases and J by 7 bases, with 10 bases between the two germline ends. Germline-derived CDR1 and CDR2 are SGHRS and YFSETQ. This CDR3 is built from 13 residues. The CDR3 protein is CASSLGGLGEAFF. The DNA of the CDR3 is TGCGCCAGCAGCTTGGGAGGGTTGGGTGAAGCTTTCTTT.

This clone was seen more than once but under ten times. The chain couples TRBV5-1 to TRBJ2-5; 9 bases agree with TRBD2. The J call may be incorrect, as the DNA end agrees better with TRBJ2-7. CDR1 and CDR2 from the germline V gene are SGHRS and YFSETQ. The CDR3 sequence is 17 residues long. CDR3 amino acids: CASSSRSLLRGGYEQYF. CDR3 bases: TGCGCCAGCAGCTCGAGGTCCCTCTTGCGGGGGGGGTACGAGCAGTACTTC.

This clone was seen more than once but under ten times. The chain uses TRBV5-1 and TRBJ2-2, with TRBD2 identical over 8 bases. The CDR3 sequence is 16 residues long. The junction had 9 bases not matched to a gene; V was cut back by 4 bases and J by 4 bases. Germline V gives CDR1 SGHRS, CDR2 YFSETQ. The DNA of the CDR3 is TGCGCCAGCAGCCGAAGCGGGGGCGACGGCACCGGGGAGCTGTTTTTT. Translating it yields CASSRSGGDGTGELFF.

The chain uses TRBV29-1 and TRBJ1-3; 12 bases are a match to TRBD1. The CDR3 runs 13 residues. Germline CDR1 is SQVTM and CDR2 is ANQGSEA. V gave up 7 bases and J gave up 4 bases; unmatched junction bases: 2. The CDR3 DNA follows: TGCAGCGCTGGGACAGGGGGCGGAAACACCATATATTTT. Its protein is CSAGTGGGNTIYF.

V and J are TRBV10-3 and TRBJ1-4, with D perhaps matching TRBD1 (6 bases). The germline V gene encodes CDR1 ENHRY and CDR2 SYGVKD. This CDR3 is 16 amino acids long. V dropped 2 bases and J dropped 3 bases, with 13 bases sitting between them. This chain's CDR3 is CAISEGNPGANEKLFF. The CDR3 DNA sequence: TGTGCCATCAGTGAGGGAAATCCAGGGGCTAATGAAAAACTGTTTTTT.

The chain links TRBV19 to TRBJ1-5; D gene uncertain. The germline V gene has CDR1 LNHDA and CDR2 SQIVND (reference sequence). V lost 5 bases and J 6 bases, leaving 23 bases between the germline ends. CDR3 size: 17 residues. CDR3 coding DNA: TGTGCCAGTAGTTCTTCCGGTGTGACGACGGCAGGTCAGCCCCAGCATTTT. This codes for CASSSSGVTTAGQPQHF.

The chain employs TRBV7-2 and TRBJ1-6; 9 nucleotides line up with TRBD1. V was pared by 2 bases and J by 6 bases, with 8 bases of the junction left unmatched. This CDR3 contains 17 residues. CDR1 and CDR2 from the germline V gene are SGHTA and FQGNSA. Here the CDR3 reads CASSLIGQGSSNSPLHF. In DNA, the CDR3 is TGTGCCAGCAGCTTAATCGGACAGGGGAGCTCTAATTCACCCCTCCACTTT.

The chain uses TRBV18 and TRBJ2-5; D not certain. From germline, CDR1 is KGHSH and CDR2 LQKENI. The CDR3 consists of 16 residues. V lost 2 bases and J 5 bases, leaving 18 bases between the germline ends. CDR3 in amino acids: CASSPNLPRYAETQYF. The CDR3 nucleotides read TGTGCCAGCTCACCAAATCTTCCACGTTACGCGGAGACCCAGTACTTC.

The chain carries TRBV30 and TRBJ2-2; maybe TRBD2 (6 bases). Between the trimmed V and J ends, which lost 2 bases and 0 bases, there was a span of 10 bases. This CDR3 spans 15 amino acids. CDR1 is GTSNPN and CDR2 is SVGIG in the germline V gene (reference sequence). CDR3 sequence reads: CAWSFGGTNTGELFF. The CDR3 region has the DNA TGTGCCTGGAGTTTTGGGGGGACGAACACCGGGGAGCTGTTTTTT.

The chain couples TRBV7-6 to TRBJ1-2; 10 bases map to TRBD1. The CDR3 sequence is 18 residues long. CDR1 is SGHVS, CDR2 FNYEAQ, per germline. V shed 0 bases, J shed 0 bases, and the junction held 7 bases outside the gene matches. The CDR3: CASSLARDRGVSNYGYTF. The DNA for the CDR3 is TGTGCCAGCAGCTTAGCGCGGGACAGGGGAGTGTCTAACTATGGCTACACCTTC.

This clone was seen only once. The chain uses TRBV27 and TRBJ1-1; no reliable D call. The germline gives CDR1 MNHEY, CDR2 SMNVEV (reference sequence). There are 15 residues in the CDR3. V dropped 2 bases and J dropped 0 bases, with 10 bases sitting between them. CDR3 sequence (DNA): TGTGCCAGCAGTTTAGTACGGGAGATGAACACTGAAGCTTTCTTT. Its protein is CASSLVREMNTEAFF.

This clone was observed a handful of times. This sequence joins TRBV5-6 and TRBJ2-1, with no clear D. The germline V gene has CDR1 SGHDT and CDR2 YYEEEE. The CDR3 consists of 13 residues. The V end was cut by 8 bases, the J end by 0 bases, with 9 bases between. In DNA form, the CDR3 reads TGTGCCAGTCGGCGGATCTCCTACAATGAGCAGTTCTTC. This sequence encodes CASRRISYNEQFF.

This rearrangement joins TRBV27 to TRBJ2-5; a weak D match, TRBD1 (6 bases). The CDR3 totals 14 residues. Germline V lookup: CDR1 MNHEY, CDR2 SMNVEV (reference sequence). Trimming pared 11 bases from V and 2 bases from J, leaving 18 bases between. The chain's CDR3 is CASVPGHQQETQYF. The CDR3, as DNA: TGTGCCTCGGTCCCGGGACATCAACAAGAGACCCAGTACTTC.

The chain carries TRBV4-3 and TRBJ1-1, with 8 bases fitting TRBD1. This CDR3 contains 11 residues. In germline, CDR1 is LGHNA, CDR2 YSLEER. V dropped 4 bases and J dropped 8; count of bases not matched to a gene: 0. The CDR3 nucleotides are TGCGCCAGCAGCCGACAGGGGGAAGCTTTCTTT. Its protein is CASSRQGEAFF.

The chain uses TRBV6-6 and TRBJ2-2; no clear D gene. Looked up from germline, CDR1 is MNHNY and CDR2 is SVGAGI (reference sequence). The CDR3 sequence is 13 residues long. With 4 bases removed from V and 7 bases from J, the gap between germline ends came to 10 bases. The CDR3 region has the DNA TGTGCCAGCAGTTTGCAGGCTATCGGGGAGCTGTTTTTT. The encoded protein is CASSLQAIGELFF.

This clone was seen once. The V gene is TRBV25-1, the J gene TRBJ1-2, with a possible D match to TRBD1 (5 bases). Looked up from germline, CDR1 is MGHDK and CDR2 is SYGVNS. V was trimmed by 5 bases and J by 6 bases, leaving 10 bases between them. This CDR3 has 12 residues. The CDR3 coding sequence is TGTGCCAGCAGTATGCAGGGTGATGGCTACACCTTC. Its translation is CASSMQGDGYTF.

There are a few counts of this clone. V and J are TRBV4-1 and TRBJ2-7, with 7 bases matching TRBD2. The CDR3 runs 14 residues. In germline, CDR1 is MGHRA, CDR2 YSYEKL. Trimming took 2 bases from V and 5 from J; bases not matched to a gene: 6. This CDR3 reads CASSQTSGRDEQYF. CDR3 sequence (DNA): TGCGCCAGCAGCCAAACCTCAGGGAGGGACGAGCAGTACTTC.

This chain uses TRBV7-2 with TRBJ2-4, with D possibly TRBD2 on 7 matching bases. The CDR3 runs to 15 residues. The V end was cut by 5 bases, the J end by 4 bases, with 15 bases between. Germline V CDR1 and CDR2: SGHTA, FQGNSA. The CDR3 sequence is CASSPEGGVKNIQYF. CDR3 nucleotides: TGTGCCAGCAGCCCCGAGGGGGGGGTTAAAAACATTCAGTACTTC.

The chain recombines TRBV25-1 with TRBJ2-1; 8 nucleotides agree with TRBD2. This CDR3 is 13 amino acids long. With V trimmed by 7 bases and J by 9 bases, 8 bases remained unmatched. Germline CDR1 reads MGHDK; CDR2 reads SYGVNS. The CDR3 sequence is CASKAGGGSEQFF. In DNA, the CDR3 is TGTGCCAGCAAGGCCGGCGGGGGGAGTGAGCAGTTCTTC.

This chain connects TRBV2 to TRBJ2-7; the D gene is possibly TRBD2 (5 bases). Trimming took 1 base from V and 6 from J, leaving 13 bases between them. Looked up from germline, CDR1 is SNHLY and CDR2 is FYNNEI. This CDR3 region has 14 residues. CDR3 sequence reads: CASSEVGVILEQYF. In DNA, the CDR3 is TGTGCCAGCAGTGAAGTCGGGGTGATCCTCGAGCAGTACTTC.

The chain is built from TRBV7-3 and TRBJ1-1; D is perhaps TRBD1 (5 bases). The germline V and J ends were trimmed by 4 bases and 1 base, with 7 bases remaining between them. CDR3 length equals 13 residues. Germline CDR1 SGHTA, CDR2 FQGTGA. For the CDR3, the DNA is TGTGCCAGCAGCTCCGGGGGGAACACTGAAGCTTTCTTT. This sequence encodes CASSSGGNTEAFF. The whole variable domain, remainder taken from reference TRBV7-3 and TRBJ1-1, is GAGVSQTPSNKVTEKGKYVELRCDPISGHTALYWYRQSLGQGPEFLIYFQGTGAADDSGLPNDRFFAVRPEGSVSTLKIQRTERGDSAVYLCASSSGGNTEAFFGQGTRLTVV.

This clone was observed once. The chain couples TRBV5-6 to TRBJ2-2; D unclear. V gave up 5 bases and J gave up 6 bases, with 8 bases separating them. The CDR3 is 12 amino acids. Germline CDR1 and CDR2: SGHDT and YYEEEE. The chain's CDR3 is CASRLLAGELFF. In nucleotides, the CDR3 is TGTGCCAGCAGGTTGTTAGCCGGGGAGCTGTTTTTT.

This clone was recorded only once. V gene TRBV4-1 combines with J gene TRBJ1-2; TRBD1 matches 7 bases. Germline V gene sequence: CDR1 MGHRA, CDR2 YSYEKL. CDR3 length: 17 residues. Trimming removed 2 bases from V and 6 bases from J; junction bases left unmatched: 15. CDR3 nucleotides: TGCGCCAGCAGCCAATTCCTAGTGACAGGGATTCGGAATGGCTACACCTTC. Translating gives CASSQFLVTGIRNGYTF.

This rearrangement joins TRBV30 to TRBJ2-5, with D perhaps TRBD1 (5 bases). Germline CDR1 reads GTSNPN; CDR2 reads SVGIG (reference sequence). CDR3 length equals 15 residues. V lost 5 bases and J lost 0, with 16 bases in between. CDR3 sequence: CAWVSGPGYQETQYF. The DNA of the CDR3 is TGTGCCTGGGTCTCTGGACCAGGGTACCAAGAGACCCAGTACTTC.

A few counts support this clone. The chain combines TRBV2 with TRBJ2-5; D is undetermined. Germline loops: CDR1 SNHLY, CDR2 FYNNEI. V was pared by 4 bases and J by 2 bases, with 8 bases between. CDR3 size: 13 residues. The DNA for the CDR3 is TGTGCCAGCAGTGGCCAACAGCAAGAGACCCAGTACTTC. This translates into CASSGQQQETQYF. The entire variable domain, with the rest obtained from reference TRBV2 and TRBJ2-5, is as follows: EPEVTQTPSHQVTQMGQEVILRCVPISNHLYFYWYRQILGQKVEFLVSFYNNEISEKSEIFDDQFSVERPDGSNFTLKIRSTKLEDSAMYFCASSGQQQETQYFGPGTRLLVL.

The V call is TRBV4-2, the J call TRBJ2-4; 9 nucleotides match TRBD2. This CDR3 is 15 amino acids long. V lost 0 bases to trimming and J lost 8 bases; unmatched junction nucleotides: 5. Germline-derived CDR1 and CDR2 are LGHNA and YNFKEQ. The CDR3 DNA is TGTGCCAGCAGCCAAGATTTCCTAGCGGGGTACATTCAGTACTTC. The encoded protein is CASSQDFLAGYIQYF.

The rearrangement joins TRBV5-1 to TRBJ1-2; D is unresolved. This CDR3 has 15 amino acids. V was cut by 4 bases and J by 0 bases, with 13 bases left in between. The germline V gene has CDR1 SGHRS and CDR2 YFSETQ. The CDR3 region has the DNA TGCGCCAGCAGCCCCCTCGCTGAGGCTAACTATGGCTACACCTTC. Its protein product is CASSPLAEANYGYTF.